These T cell receptor beta chains were read from a single sample in a study of blood T cell repertoires in COVID-19. Produced via immunoSEQ multiplex PCR; TCRdb's table is partial and in-frame only. This sample has more than 250,000 clones, with 89% found just once. The sample taken for sequencing was peripheral blood. The origin of the receptors is a man aged 18 to 29 who had recovered from COVID-19. Both conserved end residues are part of each CDR3. Each record gives: clone size, D gene, V gene, J gene, CDR3 DNA, CDR3 protein. A D gene is named only where the DNA matches it firmly. For some rows the clone size is stated as once, few or many, or as a class when expanded; others skip it.

.	TRBD1	TRBV28	TRBJ1-4	TGTGCCAGCAGTTCCCCGGAGGGGGCTCAGAATGAAAAACTGTTTTTT	CASSSPEGAQNEKLFF
.	TRBD2	TRBV7-2	TRBJ2-7	TGTGCCAGCAGCTTAGAGAGGGCGGGAGGTGCCGAGCAGTACTTC	CASSLERAGGAEQYF
.	.	TRBV11-2	TRBJ2-5	TGTGCCAGCAGGGACAGCCAAGAGACCCAGTACTTC	CASRDSQETQYF
once	.	TRBV12-3/TRBV12-4	TRBJ2-1	TGTGCCAGCAGTTCTATCGGTGAGCAGTTCTTC	CASSSIGEQFF
.	.	TRBV10-1	TRBJ2-7	TGCGCCAGCAGTGACGCGGGACAGTCCTACGAGCAGTACTTC	CASSDAGQSYEQYF
.	TRBD1	TRBV7-9	TRBJ1-2	TGTGCCAGCAGCAATCCCGGACAGGTGGGCTACACCTTC	CASSNPGQVGYTF
.	.	TRBV11-2	TRBJ1-4	TGTGCCAGCAGGGCGGGGGCAACTAATGAAAAACTGTTTTTT	CASRAGATNEKLFF
.	TRBD2	TRBV11-2	TRBJ2-1	TGTGCCAGCCCGGGGGGAGGAGACTACAATGAGCAGTTCTTC	CASPGGGDYNEQFF
few	.	TRBV18	TRBJ1-1	TGTGCCAGCTCACGGGCAGGGTTGAGGACTGAAGCTTTCTTT	CASSRAGLRTEAFF
.	.	TRBV5-1	TRBJ2-7	TGCGCCAGCAGCTACACGAAACAGGGATTTGCCTACGAGCAGTACTTC	CASSYTKQGFAYEQYF
.	.	TRBV7-2	TRBJ1-6	TGTGCCAGCAGCCCATCTGGGCCTTCACCCCTCCACTTT	CASSPSGPSPLHF
.	.	TRBV7-9	TRBJ1-1	TGTGCCAGCAGCTTACCGATGAGCCCTGAAGCTTTCTTT	CASSLPMSPEAFF
.	.	TRBV6-2/TRBV6-3	TRBJ2-4	TGTGCCAGCAGTACCCCTACAGGGCTGGAAGCCAAAAACATTCAGTACTTC	CASSTPTGLEAKNIQYF
.	.	TRBV7-3	TRBJ1-1	TGTGCCAGCAGCCCGACAAGGCTTAACACTGAAGCTTTCTTT	CASSPTRLNTEAFF
.	.	TRBV20-1	TRBJ1-6	TGCAGTGCTAGTCCGACGACAGGCGGCTCCTATAATTCACCCCTCCACTTT	CSASPTTGGSYNSPLHF
.	.	TRBV7-2	TRBJ2-3	TGTGCCAGCAGCTCCGAGTGGGGGCCCACAGATACGCAGTATTTT	CASSSEWGPTDTQYF
.	TRBD2	TRBV6-2/TRBV6-3	TRBJ2-1	TGTGCCAGCAGTTACGCTGCGGGACTAGCGGTTTACAATGAGCAGTTCTTC	CASSYAAGLAVYNEQFF
once	.	TRBV27	TRBJ2-1	TGTGCCAGCAGTCCCGACCTTAGAGGGTACAATGAGCAGTTCTTC	CASSPDLRGYNEQFF
.	TRBD2	TRBV12-3/TRBV12-4	TRBJ2-1	TGTGCCAGCAGGACTAGCGGGATGAATGAGCAGTTCTTC	CASRTSGMNEQFF
.	TRBD2	TRBV18	TRBJ2-2	TGTGCCAGCTCACCTACTAGCGGGAGTGTCTCCGGGGAGCTGTTTTTT	CASSPTSGSVSGELFF
.	TRBD2	TRBV19	TRBJ2-5	TGTGCCAGTAGTATCCCGGGAGGAGTCCAAGAGACCCAGTACTTC	CASSIPGGVQETQYF
.	TRBD2	TRBV5-1	TRBJ2-5	TGCGCCAGCAGCTTGGTTCTAGCGGGAGGCCAAGAGACCCAGTACTTC	CASSLVLAGGQETQYF
.	TRBD1	TRBV19	TRBJ2-7	TGTGCCAGTAGTATGCAGGGGGCTACATACGAGCAGTACTTC	CASSMQGATYEQYF
.	TRBD1	TRBV27	TRBJ2-7	TGTGCCAGCACCGCCGGGACAGGCGCCTACGAGCAGTACTTC	CASTAGTGAYEQYF
.	TRBD2	TRBV6-5	TRBJ2-1	TGTGCCAGCAGTTTCGGGGGGGCCTACAATGAGCAGTTCTTC	CASSFGGAYNEQFF
.	TRBD1	TRBV6-2/TRBV6-3	TRBJ2-7	TGTGCCAGCAGTCTCGACGGGCCCGGGACAGGGGGATCCTACGAGCAGTACTTC	CASSLDGPGTGGSYEQYF
once	.	TRBV10-3	TRBJ1-1	TGTGCCATCAGGACTCAGGGGCTGAACACTGAAGCTTTCTTT	CAIRTQGLNTEAFF
.	TRBD2	TRBV6-2/TRBV6-3	TRBJ2-7	TGTGCCAGCAGTAGACGGACTAGCGGGGGGTCGAGCTCCTACGAGCAGTACTTC	CASSRRTSGGSSSYEQYF
.	.	TRBV12-3/TRBV12-4	TRBJ2-1	TGTGCCAGCATCTCTGCCGGGGGCAATGAGCAGTTCTTC	CASISAGGNEQFF
.	.	TRBV4-1	TRBJ1-1	TGCGCCAGCAGCCAGGAGTCCTCTTGGACTGAAGCTTTCTTT	CASSQESSWTEAFF
few	.	TRBV5-6	TRBJ1-3	TGTGCCAGCAGCTGGGGGGACCGTGGAAGTCTCGTGGGAAACACCATATATTTT	CASSWGDRGSLVGNTIYF
.	TRBD1	TRBV11-3	TRBJ2-3	TGTGCCAGCAGCCTACGGACAGGGGGCACGACAGATACGCAGTATTTT	CASSLRTGGTTDTQYF
.	TRBD2	TRBV18	TRBJ2-1	TGTGCCAGCTCACCGGGACTAGCGGGAGGTTCGGGGTTCTTC	CASSPGLAGGSGFF
.	TRBD1	TRBV5-1	TRBJ1-1	TGCGCCAGCAGCCACAAATCTCCGGGACAGGGGATGGGTACTGAAGCTTTCTTT	CASSHKSPGQGMGTEAFF
.	TRBD1	TRBV6-5	TRBJ1-6	TGTGCCAGCAGTAGGGACAGCTCCTATAATTCACCCCTCCACTTT	CASSRDSSYNSPLHF
few	TRBD1	TRBV5-1	TRBJ2-3	TGCGCCAGCAGCCAATTGACAGGGGGGTCAGATACGCAGTATTTT	CASSQLTGGSDTQYF
once	TRBD1	TRBV27	TRBJ2-7	TGTGCCAGCAGTTTAACTGGGACAGGGGGAACAGGGCAGTACTTC	CASSLTGTGGTGQYF
.	TRBD1	TRBV5-1	TRBJ2-1	TGCGCCAGCAGCCCGGGACAGGGGCTCGGGAATGAGCAGTTCTTC	CASSPGQGLGNEQFF